Listed below are T cell receptor beta chains from one sample, sequenced in a study of blood T cell repertoires in COVID-19. TCRdb's copy holds only in-frame clones and misses some; the assay was immunoSEQ multiplex PCR. The sample carries 180,000 or so clones, roughly four fifths recorded once. The specimen sequenced was PBMCs or T cells enriched from blood (not recorded which). These receptors all stem from a man between 40 and 49 years old who had recovered from COVID-19. Each CDR3 is given with its conserved first and last residue. The order of the fields is D gene, V gene, J gene, clone size, CDR3 DNA, CDR3 protein. A D gene is named only where the DNA matches it firmly. The listing skips clone size in some rows; elsewhere it reads once, few, many or a size class.

>TRBD2|TRBV7-7|TRBJ2-2|-
TGTGCCAGCAGCTCCATCGGGGGTCGGGGGGCGAACACCGGGGAGCTGTTTTTT
CASSSIGGRGANTGELFF
>-|TRBV4-2|TRBJ1-2|-
TGTGCCAGCAGCCAAGATTTGTCAAACTATGGCTACACCTTC
CASSQDLSNYGYTF
>-|TRBV6-5|TRBJ2-1|once
TGTGCCAGCAGTTACGAGGCAGGGCAGCAGTTCTTC
CASSYEAGQQFF
>TRBD1|TRBV6-1|TRBJ1-4|-
TGTGCCAGCAGTGAATGGGGGACAGGGAATGAAAAACTGTTTTTT
CASSEWGTGNEKLFF
>TRBD1|TRBV3-1/TRBV3-2|TRBJ1-5|-
TGTGCCAGCAGCCAAGATCCGACAGGGATCAGCGAGCCCCAGCATTTT
CASSQDPTGISEPQHF
>-|TRBV5-5|TRBJ1-1|-
TGTGCCAGCAGCTTTTCTTCCGGGACTGAAGCTTTCTTT
CASSFSSGTEAFF
>TRBD2|TRBV11-2|TRBJ2-1|-
TGTGCCAGCAGCGAAGGACTAGCGGGGGGGGATGAGCAGTTCTTC
CASSEGLAGGDEQFF
>TRBD1|TRBV5-6|TRBJ1-1|-
TGTGCCAGCAGCCGGGATCCGGGACAGGGACATGGTGAAGCTTTCTTT
CASSRDPGQGHGEAFF
>TRBD1|TRBV9|TRBJ1-1|-
TGTGCCAGCAGCGCCGAGGGGGCCCCTGTTCGTGGCACTGAAGCTTTCTTT
CASSAEGAPVRGTEAFF
>-|TRBV18|TRBJ2-2|-
TGTGCCAGCTCACCCCCCCGTGGGGCTGAGAACACCGGGGAGCTGTTTTTT
CASSPPRGAENTGELFF
>-|TRBV30|TRBJ1-1|-
TGTGCCTGGAGACAGCCTTTGAACACTGAAGCTTTCTTT
CAWRQPLNTEAFF
>TRBD1|TRBV5-1|TRBJ2-7|-
TGCGCCAGCAGCCCGGGACAGGTTGTAACCTACGAGCAGTACTTC
CASSPGQVVTYEQYF
>TRBD1|TRBV7-6|TRBJ1-4|-
TGTGCCAGCAGCTTAGCGAACGTATATCAGGGGGAACTGTTTTTT
CASSLANVYQGELFF
>TRBD1|TRBV4-2|TRBJ1-2|few
TGTGCCAGCAGCCAATGGACAGGGACCTACACCTTC
CASSQWTGTYTF
>-|TRBV24-1|TRBJ2-2|-
TGTGCCGCCGGGGACACGAACACCGGGGAGCTGTTTTTT
CAAGDTNTGELFF
>-|TRBV10-3|TRBJ1-1|-
TGTGCCATCAGTGAGTCGGATTCGGGGGGTGGTGAAGCTTTCTTT
CAISESDSGGGEAFF
>TRBD1|TRBV7-8|TRBJ2-7|-
TGTGCCAGCAGCCTGGGGACAGGGGACGAGCAGTACTTC
CASSLGTGDEQYF
>-|TRBV7-9|TRBJ1-1|-
TGTGCCAGCAGCCCCCAGACCGAGACAACCCGCTTT
CASSPQTETTRF
>-|TRBV5-6|TRBJ1-2|-
TGTGCCAGCCGCGTACAGGCTAACTATGGCTACACCTTC
CASRVQANYGYTF
>TRBD1|TRBV5-4|TRBJ1-2|-
TGTGCCAGCAGCAGGGGGCCGACTGCTAACTATGGCTACACCTTC
CASSRGPTANYGYTF
>-|TRBV7-2|TRBJ1-6|-
TGTGCCAGCAGCTTACTCTGGGGGCAGGGAACCTATAATTCACCCCTCCACTTT
CASSLLWGQGTYNSPLHF
>-|TRBV27|TRBJ1-4|-
TGTGCCAGCAGTCCTTCTAGGAGGGAAGCTAATGAAAAACTGTTTTTT
CASSPSRREANEKLFF
>-|TRBV4-3|TRBJ1-1|-
TGCGCCAGCAGCCGCGGGTTTGGGGGAGGAACTGAAGCTTTCTTT
CASSRGFGGGTEAFF
>-|TRBV28|TRBJ1-6|-
TGTGCCAGCCAGGGGTCCTCCTATAATTCACCCCTCCACTTT
CASQGSSYNSPLHF
>TRBD1|TRBV9|TRBJ1-2|-
TGTGCCAGCAGCAACGGACAGGGCGCGTACTATGGCTACACCTTC
CASSNGQGAYYGYTF
>-|TRBV7-9|TRBJ1-2|-
TGTGCCAGCAGCACCAGACAGTTATTAATTAACTATGGCTACACCTTC
CASSTRQLLINYGYTF
>TRBD2|TRBV15|TRBJ2-5|-
TGTGCCACCAGCACGACCTTATCGCGGGGGGGAGAGACCCAGTACTTC
CATSTTLSRGGETQYF
>TRBD1|TRBV15|TRBJ1-3|-
TGTGCCACCGCAGGGGGCCTCTCTGGAAACACCATATATTTT
CATAGGLSGNTIYF
>TRBD2|TRBV6-2/TRBV6-3|TRBJ2-1|-
TGTGCCAGCAGTTACCCTAGCGGGTATTACAATGAGCAGTTCTTC
CASSYPSGYYNEQFF
>-|TRBV10-3|TRBJ1-4|-
TGTGCCATCAGTGAGTCGCAGGTTGATCTGTTTTTT
CAISESQVDLFF
>TRBD1|TRBV9|TRBJ1-5|-
TGTGCCAGCAGCGCCGGACAGGGGCTAGGGCCCCAGCATTTT
CASSAGQGLGPQHF
>TRBD2|TRBV4-2|TRBJ2-1|-
TGTGCCAGCAGCCCGAGACTAGCGGGGGGAGGCAATGAGCAGTTCTTC
CASSPRLAGGGNEQFF
>-|TRBV7-9|TRBJ2-5|once
TGTGCCAGCAGCTCCGGGTGGGCAGGCACAGGAGTGACCCAGTACTTC
CASSSGWAGTGVTQYF
>-|TRBV15|TRBJ1-2|once
TGTGCCACCAGCAGAGGAATGGACAGCAACTATGGCTACACCTTC
CATSRGMDSNYGYTF
>-|TRBV2|TRBJ1-1|-
TGTGCCAGCAGTGTCCAGGAAATCACTGAAGCTTTCTTT
CASSVQEITEAFF
>TRBD1|TRBV5-1|TRBJ2-5|-
TGCGCCAGCAGCCCATACCGGGGACAGGGACAAGAGACCCAGTACTTC
CASSPYRGQGQETQYF
>-|TRBV9|TRBJ1-1|-
TGTGCCAGCAGCGTAGATCAGGGGACGAACACTGAAGCTTTCTTT
CASSVDQGTNTEAFF
>TRBD1|TRBV5-4|TRBJ2-7|-
TGTGCCAGCAGCTTAGGACAGGGAGGGCAGTACTTC
CASSLGQGGQYF
>-|TRBV10-1|TRBJ2-2|-
TGCGCCAGCAGCTCCACAGTCGAACGGAACACCGGGGAGCTGTTTTTT
CASSSTVERNTGELFF
>-|TRBV27|TRBJ1-6|-
TGTGCCAGCAGTCTATCCTTCAGGGTCAATAATTCACCCCTCCACTTT
CASSLSFRVNNSPLHF
>-|TRBV7-2|TRBJ1-2|once
TGTGCCAGCAGCTCCCGGGACTCCCTAGGCTACACCTTC
CASSSRDSLGYTF
>-|TRBV6-2/TRBV6-3|TRBJ1-6|-
TGTGCCAGCAGTTACTCTCCAACAGGGCGCAATTCACCCCTCCACTTT
CASSYSPTGRNSPLHF
>TRBD1|TRBV19|TRBJ2-4|-
TGTGCCAGTAGCGGACAGGGGGACATTCAGTACTTC
CASSGQGDIQYF
>-|TRBV19|TRBJ1-1|-
TGTGCCAGTAGTCGGACAGCACTGGGGAACACTGAAGCTTTCTTT
CASSRTALGNTEAFF
>TRBD1|TRBV6-1|TRBJ1-1|-
TGTGCCAGCAGTGAATGGGGACAGAAAAGGAACACTGAAGCTTTCTTT
CASSEWGQKRNTEAFF